These 2 T cell receptor beta chains were all obtained from the same sample, sequenced in a study of blood T cell repertoires in COVID-19. The assay was immunoSEQ multiplex PCR, and TCRdb's table has in-frame clones only and misses some. The sample yields around 99,000 clones, about 80% seen once. The sequencing input was peripheral blood. These TCRs come from a man in his 70s with acute or convalescent COVID-19.

This chain uses TRBV19 with TRBJ2-4, with TRBD1 matching over 9 bases. The CDR3 extends over 14 amino acids. Trimming took 10 bases from V and 2 from J; bases not matched to a gene: 6. CDR1 and CDR2 from the germline V gene are LNHDA and SQIVND (reference sequence). CDR3 nucleotide sequence: TGTGCCACCTCGACAGGGGGTACCAAAAACATTCAGTACTTC. Its protein product is CATSTGGTKNIQYF.

This chain uses TRBV10-3 with TRBJ1-6; TRBD1 is a possible D gene (5 bases). The CDR3 is 15 residues long. Germline CDR1 is ENHRY and CDR2 is SYGVKD. Between the trimmed V and J ends, which lost 10 bases and 7 bases, there was a span of 20 bases. CDR3 DNA sequence: TGTGCCACATCGTGGGAGGACGGGGGGAATTCACCCCTCCACTTT. It encodes CATSWEDGGNSPLHF.